The rows below give T cell receptor beta chains drawn from one sample of a study of cytomegalovirus exposure and HLA in healthy donors. The method was immunoSEQ multiplex PCR; TCRdb's version includes in-frame clones alone and lacks a portion of them. Of about 70,000 clones listed, 75% to 90% were seen once; the top ten hold over 10%. Sequencing was carried out using PBMCs. The receptor set was obtained from a woman aged 25 to 39 in good health and CMV-seropositive. Each CDR3 is given with its conserved first and last residue. The D gene is left open where the match is weak. Size is stated for part of the rows, as once, few or many counts, or as a class when the clone is expanded.

clone_size | d_call | j_call | v_call | cdr3_nt | cdr3_aa
. | . | TRBJ1-2 | TRBV7-2 | TGTGCCAGCAGCTTAGCGGGGAGGGAATATGGCTACACCTTC | CASSLAGREYGYTF
. | . | TRBJ2-5 | TRBV20-1 | TGCAGTGCTAGAATACAGGGTCGGCAGTACTTC | CSARIQGRQYF
. | . | TRBJ2-6 | TRBV7-9 | TGTGCCAGCAGCTTTGGGACTCCCTCTGGGGCCAACGTCCTGACTTTC | CASSFGTPSGANVLTF
once | . | TRBJ2-5 | TRBV5-1 | TGCGCCAGCAGCTTGGGGTACAGAAAAGAGACCCAGTACTTC | CASSLGYRKETQYF
. | . | TRBJ2-7 | TRBV2 | TGTGCCAGCAGTAAAACAGGCTACGAGCAGTACTTC | CASSKTGYEQYF
. | TRBD1 | TRBJ2-7 | TRBV11-2 | TGTGCCAGCAGCTTAACCCGGGACAGCTTCTACGAGCAGTACTTC | CASSLTRDSFYEQYF
. | . | TRBJ1-1 | TRBV25-1 | TGTGCCAGCAGTGGAGGTCCCTTGGTCTTCTTT | CASSGGPLVFF
. | TRBD1 | TRBJ1-2 | TRBV6-1 | TGTGCCAGCAGTGAAGGATTAGGGGGCCCCTATTATGGCTACACCTTC | CASSEGLGGPYYGYTF
. | . | TRBJ1-1 | TRBV6-5 | TGTGCCAGCAGTCAGACGGGGAACACTGAAGCTTTCTTT | CASSQTGNTEAFF
. | . | TRBJ2-7 | TRBV11-2 | TGTGCCAGCAGCCGTACTAGCACCTCCTACGAGCAGTACTTC | CASSRTSTSYEQYF
. | TRBD1 | TRBJ2-1 | TRBV19 | TGTGCCAGTAGCCCTACAGGGGATGGGGCCAATGAGCAGTTCTTC | CASSPTGDGANEQFF
. | TRBD2 | TRBJ2-1 | TRBV5-1 | TGCGCCAGCAGCCCACCGGGACTAGCGGGACGTGAGCAGTTCTTC | CASSPPGLAGREQFF
once | TRBD2 | TRBJ2-2 | TRBV7-2 | TGTGCCAGCAGCTTAGGGGGAGGGGCCGGGGAGCTGTTTTTT | CASSLGGGAGELFF
. | TRBD1 | TRBJ2-7 | TRBV5-4 | TGTGCCAGCAGCCGATATGAGTCAGGGGGCTTTTACGAGCAGTACTTC | CASSRYESGGFYEQYF
once | TRBD1 | TRBJ1-1 | TRBV28 | TGTGCTAGCAGTTTCTCTTTATTGTCGACAGGGAGGAGTGCACGGTCCACTGAAGCTTTCTTT | CASSFSLLSTGRSARSTEAFF
. | TRBD1 | TRBJ2-7 | TRBV6-1 | TGTGCCAGCAGTATTTGGGGGACAGGGACCTACGAGCAGTACTTC | CASSIWGTGTYEQYF
. | . | TRBJ2-1 | TRBV19 | TGTGCCAGTAGTATAGCCGGGAGCGATGAGCAGTTCTTC | CASSIAGSDEQFF
once | TRBD2 | TRBJ2-7 | TRBV18 | TGTGCCAGCTCACCTGGGACTAGCGGAAACTACGAGCAGTACTTC | CASSPGTSGNYEQYF
. | . | TRBJ2-3 | TRBV4-1 | TGCGCCAGTCAGAGGACAGCTAGCACAGATACGCAGTATTTT | CASQRTASTDTQYF
. | . | TRBJ1-2 | TRBV10-1 | TGCGCCAGCAGTGACGACAGCTATGGCTACACCTTC | CASSDDSYGYTF
few | TRBD2 | TRBJ2-1 | TRBV6-5 | TGTGCCAGCAGTTACGGGCGCGGGGGGTACAATGAGCAGTTCTTC | CASSYGRGGYNEQFF
. | TRBD2 | TRBJ2-2 | TRBV27 | TGTGCCAGCAGCCACGAAGGGACTAGCGGGAGAACCGGGGAGCTGTTTTTT | CASSHEGTSGRTGELFF
. | . | TRBJ1-1 | TRBV7-8 | TGTGCCAGCAGCTTACAGTACGACACTGAAGCTTTCTTT | CASSLQYDTEAFF
. | . | TRBJ2-1 | TRBV13 | TGTGCCAGCAGCTCGGGTAGTGCCTACAATGAGCAGTTCTTC | CASSSGSAYNEQFF
. | . | TRBJ1-1 | TRBV10-3 | TGTGCCATCAGTTCGCCGGTTCGTCGGGGCACTGAAGCTTTCTTT | CAISSPVRRGTEAFF
. | . | TRBJ2-1 | TRBV13 | TGTGCCAGCAGCTTAGAGCGGGCAGGGCGAGTGTTCTTC | CASSLERAGRVFF
. | . | TRBJ2-1 | TRBV7-9 | TGTGCCAGCAGCTTACAACAGCTCTCCTACAATGAGCAGTTCTTC | CASSLQQLSYNEQFF
. | TRBD1 | TRBJ1-1 | TRBV10-3 | TGTGCCATCAGTCATCAAACCACAGGGGTTCCCACTGAAGCTTTCTTT | CAISHQTTGVPTEAFF
. | TRBD2 | TRBJ2-1 | TRBV10-1 | TGCGCCAGCAGTCGAGAGCGGGAGTCCTACAATGAGCAGTTCTTC | CASSRERESYNEQFF
few | . | TRBJ2-7 | TRBV12-2 | TGTGCAAGTCGCTTAGGAATTTCCGGACAGGGGGTTTACGAGCAGTACTTC | CASRLGISGQGVYEQYF
. | . | TRBJ2-6 | TRBV6-4 | TGTGCCAGCAGTGCGGACAGCTCTGGGGCCAACGTCCTGACTTTC | CASSADSSGANVLTF
. | TRBD2 | TRBJ2-5 | TRBV7-6 | TGTGCCAGCAGCTTAGAGGCGGGAGTAAAGACCCAGTACTTC | CASSLEAGVKTQYF
. | TRBD1 | TRBJ2-7 | TRBV5-1 | TGCGCCAGCAGCTCACAGGGGGCGTACGACGAGCAGTACTTC | CASSSQGAYDEQYF
. | TRBD2 | TRBJ2-7 | TRBV27 | TGTGCCACCACCCTCCATGGGGGGGGAAGGGAGCAGTACTTC | CATTLHGGGREQYF
. | . | TRBJ2-5 | TRBV5-1 | TGCGCCAGCAGCTTGGAAGGAGCGGGAGAGACCCAGTACTTC | CASSLEGAGETQYF
. | TRBD1 | TRBJ1-1 | TRBV29-1 | TGCAGCGTCCGGACAGGGCGGAACACTGAAGCTTTCTTT | CSVRTGRNTEAFF
. | . | TRBJ2-5 | TRBV7-9 | TGTGCCAGCAGCTTAGAAGGAGAACTTTGGAAAGAGACCCAGTACTTC | CASSLEGELWKETQYF
. | TRBD2 | TRBJ2-7 | TRBV5-1 | TGCGCCAGCAGCTTGGGGAGCGGGAGTGGAGACGAGCAGTACTTC | CASSLGSGSGDEQYF
once | . | TRBJ1-1 | TRBV18 | TGTGCCAGCTCATCCGGAGGTACTGAAGCTTTCTTT | CASSSGGTEAFF
. | TRBD2 | TRBJ2-1 | TRBV28 | TGTGCCAGCAGTTTATTGGGACTAGCGGGGTCCTGGAATGAGCAGTTCTTC | CASSLLGLAGSWNEQFF
. | . | TRBJ2-2 | TRBV19 | TGTGCCAGTAGTATAGATAGAACCGGGGAGCTGTTTTTT | CASSIDRTGELFF
once | TRBD1 | TRBJ1-6 | TRBV25-1 | TGTGCCAGCACCCAGGGGGGATATAATTCACCCCTCCACTTT | CASTQGGYNSPLHF
. | TRBD2 | TRBJ2-7 | TRBV10-3 | TGTGCCATCAGCAGGACTAGCGGGGAATACGAGCAGTACTTC | CAISRTSGEYEQYF
. | TRBD2 | TRBJ2-7 | TRBV5-1 | TGCGCCAGCAGCTCCATAGCGGGACCCTACGAGCAGTACTTC | CASSSIAGPYEQYF
once | TRBD2 | TRBJ2-5 | TRBV30 | TGTGCCTGGGGACCCGGGGGGGAGACCCAGTACTTC | CAWGPGGETQYF
. | TRBD2 | TRBJ2-7 | TRBV29-1 | TGCAGCGTGGGTAGCGGGAGCCCCTTCTATAGCTCCTACGAGCAGTACTTC | CSVGSGSPFYSSYEQYF
. | . | TRBJ1-1 | TRBV5-1 | TGCGCCAGCAGCTCCGGGACAACTATGAACACTGAAGCTTTCTTT | CASSSGTTMNTEAFF
. | TRBD2 | TRBJ2-3 | TRBV7-9 | TGTGCCAGCAGCTTAGCCAGCGGGGGTGTAGATACGCAGTATTTT | CASSLASGGVDTQYF
. | TRBD2 | TRBJ2-7 | TRBV7-8 | TGTGCCAGCAGCCTGAATGCGGGAGCCTACGAGCAGTACTTC | CASSLNAGAYEQYF
. | TRBD2 | TRBJ2-1 | TRBV11-3 | TGTGCCAGCAGCTTAGAGACTAGCGGAAACAATGAGCAGTTCTTC | CASSLETSGNNEQFF
. | TRBD2 | TRBJ2-7 | TRBV6-1 | TGTGCCAGCAGTGGGAAGCGGGAAGGTCGCATCTACGAGCAGTACTTC | CASSGKREGRIYEQYF
. | TRBD1 | TRBJ2-7 | TRBV9 | TGTGCCAGCAGCCCTTCCTCCGGGACAGGGGCCTACGAGCAGTACTTC | CASSPSSGTGAYEQYF
. | . | TRBJ2-7 | TRBV5-4 | TGTGCCAGCAGCTTTGACAGCCACTACGAGCAGTACTTC | CASSFDSHYEQYF
once | . | TRBJ1-5 | TRBV27 | TGTGCCAGCAGTTTCGGTACCAATCAGCCCCAGCATTTT | CASSFGTNQPQHF